One sample yielded the 24 T cell receptor beta chains listed below, sequenced in a study of Ad26.COV2.S vaccination and SARS-CoV-2 variants. The sample's treatment: around 19 received Ad26.COV2.S at low or high dose, single or two shots; 5 received placebo; per-sample allocation not given. Day 63 after the first vaccine or placebo injection was the time point for sampling. Only in-frame clones appear in the TCRdb table, and some are missing; sequencing was by immunoSEQ multiplex PCR. The sample consists of 500,000 or so clones, about 91% of them appearing once. The specimen comprised peripheral blood, sampled in a trial of Ad26.COV2.S vaccine versus placebo. These receptors were collected from a person aged 18-60 years who received the Ad26.COV2.S COVID-19 vaccine or a placebo.

The chain has TRBV5-4 and TRBJ1-1; D uncertain. CDR1 and CDR2 from the germline V gene are SGHNT and YYREEE (reference sequence). V lost 6 bases and J 3 bases, leaving 24 bases between the germline ends. This CDR3 has 17 amino acids. CDR3 amino acids: CASTSPFDNWAHTEAFF. In DNA form, the CDR3 reads TGTGCCAGCACCTCTCCGTTCGACAACTGGGCCCACACTGAAGCTTTCTTT.

Concerning this clone: Other DNA variants within this sample encode the same CDR3. The chain recombines TRBV11-1 with TRBJ2-4; D gene ambiguous. The CDR3 sequence is 13 residues long. The germline V gene has CDR1 SGHAT and CDR2 FQDESV (reference sequence). V was clipped by 5 bases and J by 8 bases, with 13 bases between them. The CDR3 region has the DNA TGTGCCAGCAGCCTTGATTTAAGGGACATTCAGTACTTC. Its protein is CASSLDLRDIQYF.

The genes are TRBV12-3 or TRBV12-4 and TRBJ2-4; D is unresolved. Trimming stripped 3 bases from V and 7 bases from J, with 10 bases between. The CDR3 has 13 residues. The chain's CDR3 is CASSLRSTNIQYF. The CDR3 DNA sequence: TGTGCCAGCAGTTTGAGAAGTACGAACATTCAGTACTTC.

V gene TRBV19 combines with J gene TRBJ1-5; D ambiguous. Trimming stripped 7 bases from V and 4 bases from J, with 14 bases between. This CDR3 has 14 amino acids. The germline CDR1 and CDR2 sequences are LNHDA and SQIVND (reference sequence). The CDR3 region has the DNA TGTGCCAGTACCCCTTTGTCCAGGAATCAGCCCCAGCATTTT. As protein: CASTPLSRNQPQHF. Complete variable domain (other parts from reference TRBV19 and TRBJ1-5): DGGITQSPKYLFRKEGQNVTLSCEQNLNHDAMYWYRQDPGQGLRLIYYSQIVNDFQKGDIAEGYSVSREKKESFPLTVTSAQKNPTAFYLCASTPLSRNQPQHFGDGTRLSIL.

The rearrangement joins TRBV7-2 to TRBJ2-3; TRBD2 matches at 10 bases. The CDR3 covers 13 residues. V shed 5 bases and J 8 bases; nucleotides not matched to a gene: 4. Germline V gene data show CDR1 as SGHTA and CDR2 as FQGNSA. This CDR3 is CASSEAGGRTQYF. Written as DNA, the CDR3 is TGTGCCAGCAGCGAAGCGGGAGGGCGTACGCAGTATTTT.

This clone appeared a single time. The chain couples TRBV9 to TRBJ2-3, with D perhaps assigned TRBD1 or TRBD2 (5 bases each). This CDR3 is built from 16 residues. With 1 base removed from V and 3 bases from J, the gap between germline ends came to 15 bases. The germline gives CDR1 SGDLS, CDR2 YYNGEE. CDR3 region: CASSVLGVWGTDTQYF. The CDR3 bases are TGTGCCAGCAGCGTACTAGGGGTTTGGGGGACAGATACGCAGTATTTT.

The chain uses TRBV5-1 and TRBJ1-3; D not certain. V was shortened by 7 bases and J by 4 bases, with 15 bases between the two germline ends. Germline V gives CDR1 SGHRS, CDR2 YFSETQ. CDR3 length equals 14 residues. CDR3 DNA sequence: TGCGCCAGCCCCTACCCCTCCAGGGGAAACACCATATATTTT. Its protein product is CASPYPSRGNTIYF. Supplemented by reference TRBV5-1 and TRBJ1-3, the full variable domain reads KAGVTQTPRYLIKTRGQQVTLSCSPISGHRSVSWYQQTPGQGLQFLFEYFSETQRNKGNFPGRFSGRQFSNSRSEMNVSTLELGDSALYLCASPYPSRGNTIYFGEGSWLTVV.

The rearrangement joins TRBV2 to TRBJ1-2; 9 positions match TRBD1. Looked up from germline, CDR1 is SNHLY and CDR2 is FYNNEI. The CDR3 covers 12 residues. V dropped 6 bases and J dropped 7; count of bases not matched to a gene: 3. The CDR3 loop reads CASSGQGTGYTF. CDR3 in DNA: TGTGCCAGCAGCGGACAGGGGACTGGCTACACCTTC.

The V gene is TRBV7-8, the J gene TRBJ2-7; 7 nucleotides align to TRBD2. The CDR3 is made up of 13 amino acids. The V gene end was trimmed by 5 bases and the J gene end by 5 bases; junction bases not matched to a gene: 6. The V gene's germline CDR1 is SGHVS and CDR2 FQNEAQ. The CDR3 nucleotides are TGTGCCAGCAGCCTTAGCGGGCTCGACGAGCAGTACGTC. This translates into CASSLSGLDEQYV.

V usage is TRBV28 and J usage is TRBJ2-7; unclear D gene. Germline CDR1 and CDR2: MDHEN and SYDVKM. The CDR3 runs to 14 residues. Trimming removed 2 bases from V and 1 base from J, with 9 bases in between. This CDR3 is CASSLNQDSYEQYV. CDR3 sequence (DNA): TGTGCCAGCAGTTTAAACCAGGATTCCTACGAGCAGTACGTC.

This sequence joins TRBV7-3 and TRBJ2-1; the match to TRBD2 covers 12 bases. After removal of 5 bases from V and 7 bases from J, the junction contained 18 bases not matched to a gene. This CDR3 is built from 19 residues. Germline CDR1 SGHTA, CDR2 FQGTGA. In DNA, the CDR3 is TGTGCCAGCAGCCCCCGGACTAGCGGGAAACTTCGGGTTAGGAATGAGCAGTTCTTC. Amino acids: CASSPRTSGKLRVRNEQFF.

This CDR3 is CASSQVHRGTWETQYF. The CDR3 bases are TGTGCCAGCAGCCAAGTGCACCGGGGGACGTGGGAGACCCAGTACTTC. V and J are TRBV4-2 and TRBJ2-5; D might be TRBD2 (6 bases). Trimming shortened V by 1 base and J by 5 bases, and 17 bases separated the two germline ends. This CDR3 region has 16 residues. From germline, CDR1 is LGHNA and CDR2 YNFKEQ.

The V and J genes are TRBV29-1 and TRBJ2-5, with 11 bases identical to TRBD1. The CDR3 has 13 residues. Per the germline V gene, CDR1 is SQVTM and CDR2 is ANQGSEA. Trimming cost V 6 bases and J 5 bases; bases outside gene matches: 5. This CDR3 is CSVSDRGLETQYF. The CDR3 bases are TGCAGCGTGTCGGACAGGGGGCTGGAGACCCAGTACTTC. Supplemented by reference TRBV29-1 and TRBJ2-5, the full variable domain reads SAVISQKPSRDICQRGTSLTIQCQVDSQVTMMFWYRQQPGQSLTLIATANQGSEATYESGFVIDKFPISRPNLTFSTLTVSNMSPEDSSIYLCSVSDRGLETQYFGPGTRLLVL.

The chain has TRBV11-2 and TRBJ2-2; D possibly corresponds to TRBD2 (5 bases). Germline CDR1 reads SGHAT; CDR2 reads FQNNGV. This CDR3 region has 12 residues. Trimming shortened V by 8 bases and J by 11 bases, and 15 bases separated the two germline ends. Written as DNA, the CDR3 is TGTGCCAGCTTCTTCGGTGGAGGAGAGCTGTTTTTT. This sequence encodes CASFFGGGELFF.

The rearrangement joins TRBV6-5 to TRBJ2-1; 10 nucleotides line up with TRBD1. The CDR3 is 14 residues long. The germline V gene encodes CDR1 MNHEY and CDR2 SVGAGI. Trimming cost V 9 bases and J 7 bases; bases outside gene matches: 9. The CDR3, as DNA: TGTGCCAGTGACAGGGGGCTAAAAGGTAATGAGCAGTTCTTC. It is translated as CASDRGLKGNEQFF.

This clone was detected once. This rearrangement joins TRBV7-9 to TRBJ2-3; either TRBD1 or TRBD2 may supply D (6 bases each). Germline V gene sequence: CDR1 SEHNR, CDR2 FQNEAQ (reference sequence). The CDR3 runs to 13 residues. The germline V and J ends were trimmed by 10 bases and 2 bases, with 13 bases remaining between them. The CDR3 protein is CATGDFYTDTQYF. The CDR3 region has the DNA TGTGCCACAGGGGACTTCTACACAGATACGCAGTATTTT.

The rearrangement joins TRBV5-4 to TRBJ2-5; D is ambiguous. The CDR3 spans 15 residues. V lost 3 bases and J lost 5, with 17 bases in between. Germline CDR1 is SGHNT and CDR2 is YYREEE (reference sequence). CDR3 in amino acids: CASSSTGGSRETQYF. CDR3 in DNA: TGTGCCAGCAGCTCAACCGGTGGTAGTAGGGAGACCCAGTACTTC.

This chain connects TRBV5-8 to TRBJ2-2, with 8 bases identical to TRBD2. J gave up 3 bases and V 2 bases, and 9 bases lay outside the gene matches. The CDR3 has 17 amino acids. The V gene's germline CDR1 is SGHTS and CDR2 YDEGEE. CDR3 protein: CASSFVRGGADTGELFF. The CDR3 bases are TGTGCCAGCAGCTTCGTCCGGGGGGGCGCGGACACCGGGGAGCTGTTTTTT.

This clone came up a few times. CDR3 in DNA: TGTGCCAGCAGCCTCCCCGGACGGAATAGCAATCAGCCCCAGCATTTT. This codes for CASSLPGRNSNQPQHF. This rearrangement joins TRBV7-2 to TRBJ1-5; D is unclear. This CDR3 has 16 residues. V was shortened by 5 bases and J by 0 bases, with 14 bases between the two germline ends. The germline V gene has CDR1 SGHTA and CDR2 FQGNSA.

J is TRBJ1-1 and V is TRBV5-6, with D possibly TRBD1 on 6 matching bases. Germline CDR1 and CDR2: SGHDT and YYEEEE. The CDR3 loop spans 14 amino acids. V was cut by 0 bases and J by 1 base, with 7 bases left in between. This CDR3 is CASSLAGANTEAFF. The CDR3 DNA reads as TGTGCCAGCAGCTTGGCAGGGGCGAACACTGAAGCTTTCTTT.

This clone was seen a single time. This chain joins TRBV5-1 and TRBJ2-7; no definite D call. This CDR3 contains 12 residues. CDR1 is SGHRS and CDR2 is YFSETQ in the germline V gene. V was cut by 3 bases and J by 4 bases, with 8 bases left in between. CDR3 sequence reads: CASSYDGYEQYV. CDR3 nucleotide sequence: TGCGCCAGCAGCTACGACGGGTACGAGCAGTACGTC.

This clone has only a few counts. The genes are TRBV6-5 and TRBJ2-7, with 9 bases matching TRBD2. Germline loops: CDR1 MNHEY, CDR2 SVGAGI. Losses at the gene ends were 6 bases for V and 1 base for J; bases not matched to a gene: 4. The CDR3 covers 14 residues. The CDR3 reads CASRSSGASYEQYF. CDR3 nucleotide sequence: TGTGCCAGCAGATCTAGCGGGGCGTCCTACGAGCAGTACTTC.

The chain carries TRBV4-2 and TRBJ2-3; unclear D gene. Trimming removed 0 bases at V and 0 bases at J, with 7 bases between. This CDR3 has 15 amino acids. Germline values: CDR1 LGHNA, CDR2 YNFKEQ. The CDR3 DNA is TGTGCCAGCAGCCAAGATCTCGATAGCACAGATACGCAGTATTTT. It encodes CASSQDLDSTDTQYF.

In DNA, the CDR3 is TGTGCCAGCACAAATAGGCTAGCGGGTAACAATGAGCAGTTCTTC. It codes for CASTNRLAGNNEQFF. This chain uses TRBV2 with TRBJ2-1; 8 bases match TRBD2. The germline V gene has CDR1 SNHLY and CDR2 FYNNEI. The CDR3 totals 15 residues. With V trimmed by 7 bases and J by 5 bases, 10 bases remained unmatched.